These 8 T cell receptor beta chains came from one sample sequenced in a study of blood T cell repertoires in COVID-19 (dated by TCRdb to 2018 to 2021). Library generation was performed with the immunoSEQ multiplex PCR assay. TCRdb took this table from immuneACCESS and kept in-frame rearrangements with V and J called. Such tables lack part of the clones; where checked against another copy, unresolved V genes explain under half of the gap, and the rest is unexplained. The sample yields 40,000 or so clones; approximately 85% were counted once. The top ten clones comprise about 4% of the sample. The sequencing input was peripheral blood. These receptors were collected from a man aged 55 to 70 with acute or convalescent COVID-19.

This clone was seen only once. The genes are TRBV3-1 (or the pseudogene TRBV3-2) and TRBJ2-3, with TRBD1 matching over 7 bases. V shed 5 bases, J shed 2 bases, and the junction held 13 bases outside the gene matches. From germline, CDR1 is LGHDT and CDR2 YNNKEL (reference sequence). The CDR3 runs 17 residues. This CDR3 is CASSGKGQSGPTDTQYF. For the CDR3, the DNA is TGTGCCAGCAGCGGCAAGGGACAGTCCGGTCCCACAGATACGCAGTATTTT.

The CDR3 sequence: CASSPPDSPLHF. CDR3 DNA: TGTGCCAGCTCACCCCCGGATTCACCCCTCCACTTT. The chain recombines TRBV18 with TRBJ1-6; D ambiguous. The V end was cut by 3 bases, the J end by 8 bases, with 5 bases between. Germline V CDR1 and CDR2: KGHSH, LQKENI. The CDR3 is made up of 12 amino acids.

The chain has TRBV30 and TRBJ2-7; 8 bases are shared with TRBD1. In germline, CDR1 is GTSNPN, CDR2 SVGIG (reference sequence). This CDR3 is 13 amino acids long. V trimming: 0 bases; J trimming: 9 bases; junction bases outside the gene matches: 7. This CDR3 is CAWSVDRGSSQYF. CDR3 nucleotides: TGTGCCTGGAGTGTCGACAGGGGATCGTCGCAGTACTTC.

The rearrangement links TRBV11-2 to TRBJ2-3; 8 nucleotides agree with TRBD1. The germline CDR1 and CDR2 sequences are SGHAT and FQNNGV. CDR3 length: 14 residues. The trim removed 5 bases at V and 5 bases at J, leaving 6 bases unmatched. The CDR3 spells CASSPGQGGDTQYF. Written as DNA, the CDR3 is TGTGCCAGCAGCCCCGGACAGGGAGGAGATACGCAGTATTTT.

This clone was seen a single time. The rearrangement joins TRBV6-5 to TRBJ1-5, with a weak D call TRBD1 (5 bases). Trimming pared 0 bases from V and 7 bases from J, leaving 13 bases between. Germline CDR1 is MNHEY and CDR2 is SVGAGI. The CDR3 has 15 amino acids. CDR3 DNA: TGTGCCAGCAGTTACTCGCGGCAGGGAGGACAGCCCCAGCATTTT. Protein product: CASSYSRQGGQPQHF.

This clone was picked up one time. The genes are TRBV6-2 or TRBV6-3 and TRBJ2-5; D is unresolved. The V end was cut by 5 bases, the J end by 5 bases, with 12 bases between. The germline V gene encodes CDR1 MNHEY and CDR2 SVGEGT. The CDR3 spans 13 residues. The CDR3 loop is CASSILSWETQYF. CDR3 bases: TGTGCCAGCAGTATCCTATCGTGGGAGACCCAGTACTTC.

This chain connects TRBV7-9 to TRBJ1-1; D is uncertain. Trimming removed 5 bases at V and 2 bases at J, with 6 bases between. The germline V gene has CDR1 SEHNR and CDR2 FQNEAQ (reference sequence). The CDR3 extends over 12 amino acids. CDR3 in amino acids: CASSEANTEAFF. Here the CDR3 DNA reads TGTGCCAGCAGCGAGGCTAACACTGAAGCTTTCTTT.

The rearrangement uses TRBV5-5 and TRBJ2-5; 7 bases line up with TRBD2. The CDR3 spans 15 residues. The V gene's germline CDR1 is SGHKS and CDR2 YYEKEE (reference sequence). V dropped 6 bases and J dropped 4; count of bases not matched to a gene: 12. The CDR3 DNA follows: TGTGCCAGCACCCCGGGAGGACGGGGACTAGAGACCCAGTACTTC. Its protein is CASTPGGRGLETQYF.